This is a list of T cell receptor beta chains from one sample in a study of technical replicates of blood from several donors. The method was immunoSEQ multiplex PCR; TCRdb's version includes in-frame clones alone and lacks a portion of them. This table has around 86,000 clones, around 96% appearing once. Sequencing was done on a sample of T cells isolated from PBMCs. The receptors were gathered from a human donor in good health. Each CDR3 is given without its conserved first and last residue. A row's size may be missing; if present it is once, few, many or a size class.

ASSEYRDSYTDTQY	-	TRBV25-1	TRBJ2-3
ASRTGTGANQPQH	-	TRBV28	TRBJ1-5
ATSPVGVQETQY	-	TRBV15	TRBJ2-5
ASSYDPGGRIQY	once	TRBV6-5	TRBJ2-4
ASSQAIIAELSYNEQF	-	TRBV4-1	TRBJ2-1
ASSQISGSVADTQY	-	TRBV14	TRBJ2-3
AGRWDREGSNEKLF	-	TRBV30	TRBJ1-4
ASSEEGKGAVTYEQF	-	TRBV6-1	TRBJ2-1
ASSHGQNYGYT	once	TRBV14	TRBJ1-2
ASSEFSSEAF	-	TRBV6-1	TRBJ1-1
ASSLFPDSLDGYT	-	TRBV28	TRBJ1-2
ASSLRSSNQPQH	once	TRBV28	TRBJ1-5
ASSWAGIQTDTQY	-	TRBV7-2	TRBJ2-3
ASSSGGNSYGYT	-	TRBV18	TRBJ1-2
ASSAGLEYNEQF	-	TRBV19	TRBJ2-1
SVPRSTRIDYNEQF	-	TRBV29-1	TRBJ2-1
ASSVSGQDLMNTEAF	once	TRBV9	TRBJ1-1
ASRNRDRGNYEQY	-	TRBV6-5	TRBJ2-7
ASSYSQGIYGYT	-	TRBV6-5	TRBJ1-2
ASSRNRGSNQPQH	-	TRBV7-8	TRBJ1-5
ASSVGLGRAAGELF	-	TRBV6-1	TRBJ2-2
ASSNGVSTDTQY	-	TRBV6-1	TRBJ2-3
ASSRQPNYEQY	once	TRBV7-3	TRBJ2-7
ASSQDRGRSQPQH	-	TRBV2	TRBJ1-5
ASSLRGTPGELF	-	TRBV5-4	TRBJ2-2
ASSLTYQVFGEQY	-	TRBV5-5	TRBJ2-7
ASSSLGLSSYNEQF	-	TRBV19	TRBJ2-1
ASTGAQDTGELF	once	TRBV27	TRBJ2-2
ASSPSSGGVNYEQY	-	TRBV7-9	TRBJ2-7
ASRGGPYEQY	-	TRBV6-1	TRBJ2-7
ASSIRTGPSTDTQY	-	TRBV19	TRBJ2-3
ASSSPGLAAYEQY	once	TRBV7-2	TRBJ2-7
ASSESGVHQPQH	-	TRBV10-1	TRBJ1-5
ASSLRADYTGELF	-	TRBV7-3	TRBJ2-2
ASSLSDTEAF	-	TRBV5-1	TRBJ1-1
ASSLTGQGIYEQY	-	TRBV7-3	TRBJ2-7
ASSPRDRVDEKLF	-	TRBV11-2	TRBJ1-4
ASSQTSPSGGLADTQY	-	TRBV4-1	TRBJ2-3
ASSLSGQAEPQETQY	-	TRBV28	TRBJ2-5
ASSEDFGAMNTEAF	-	TRBV6-1	TRBJ1-1
ASSTGLAGAGETQY	-	TRBV28	TRBJ2-5
ASSIIWRLTQETQY	-	TRBV19	TRBJ2-5